The entry below describes one T cell receptor (beta chain). This entry belongs to a study of blood T cell repertoires in COVID-19. Study as a whole: Nucleic acid was either cDNA or gDNA, and it came from T cells, B-cell-depleted T cells, or PBMCs.

CDR1 and CDR2 from the germline V gene are GTSNPN and SVGIG (reference sequence). Trimming shortened V by 1 base and J by 1 base, and 12 bases separated the two germline ends. The CDR3 spans 15 residues. Repertoires were generated with immunoSEQ multiplex PCR, while TCRdb's copy carries only in-frame clones and drops some. The data contain under 45,000 clones, around 80% of them singletons. The TCR originated in a man in his 60s with acute or convalescent COVID-19. V usage is TRBV30 and J usage is TRBJ2-3, with D perhaps matching TRBD2 (5 bases). The specimen was peripheral blood. This CDR3 reads CAWSAQVGGTDTQYF. As DNA, the CDR3 is TGTGCCTGGAGTGCCCAAGTCGGGGGCACAGATACGCAGTATTTT.